This T cell receptor beta chain was documented in a study of blood T cell repertoires in COVID-19. For the study at large: COVID-19 samples, acute and convalescent, were from the United States, Italy and Spain. From T cells, B-cell-depleted T cells, or PBMCs came the material, which was cDNA or gDNA.

Enrolled during active infection, Seattle patients were then followed longitudinally. The germline gives CDR1 LNHNV, CDR2 YYDKDF (reference sequence). CDR3 length: 15 residues. Unmatched junction bases numbered 9, after V lost 10 bases and J lost 0 bases. Per the authors' pipeline: Amplification of reference gene primers provided the estimated nucleated cell counts. Sequencing used immunoSEQ multiplex PCR; TCRdb keeps in-frame clones, though not all of them. The V and J calls and clone size come from that table; D and trimming were worked out from the DNA. The data hold 150,000 to 200,000 clones, with roughly 87% observed a single time.

The specimen sequenced was peripheral blood. The V and J genes are TRBV15 and TRBJ1-5, with TRBD1 matching over 7 bases. The TCR sequence derives from a woman in her 70s with COVID-19, enrolled during active disease. In DNA form, the CDR3 reads TGTGCCATCTCAGAAGGGGGCTATAGCAATCAGCCCCAGCATTTT. Protein sequence: CAISEGGYSNQPQHF.